The rows below give T cell receptor beta chains drawn from one sample of a study of control samples from healthy donors and cancer patients. Clones were sequenced by immunoSEQ multiplex PCR, and TCRdb holds only the in-frame ones, with some missing. The table has more than 45,000 clones, roughly 90% seen once; the top ten hold about 0.99%. The sequencing input was PBMCs. Receptors were obtained from a man aged 25 to 40 with colorectal cancer. Each CDR3 is given with its conserved first and last residue. A D gene is named only where the DNA matches it firmly. Clone size, where shown, is once, few, many, or a class for clones that have expanded.

abundance	j_gene	d_gene	v_gene	CDR3nt	CDR3aa
-	TRBJ2-4	-	TRBV5-1	TGCGCCAGCAGCTTGAACACCGGGCGTAGGAACATTCAGTACTTC	CASSLNTGRRNIQYF
-	TRBJ2-3	TRBD2	TRBV15	TGTGCCACCAGCAGAGGCGGGACTAGAGGGGACACGCAGTATTTT	CATSRGGTRGDTQYF
-	TRBJ2-3	-	TRBV4-3	TGCGCCAGCAGCTGGGCCCGGGGAGATACGCAGTATTTT	CASSWARGDTQYF
-	TRBJ1-2	-	TRBV7-2	TGTGCCAGCACCCCTCCTTGGGCACAGCATAAGCTTTATGGCTACACCTTC	CASTPPWAQHKLYGYTF
-	TRBJ2-1	TRBD1	TRBV5-6	TGTGCCAGCACCTATGGGGACAGCTCCTACAATGAGCAGTTCTTC	CASTYGDSSYNEQFF
-	TRBJ2-1	-	TRBV11-2	TGTGCCAGCAGCTCGATCGTCTCCTACAATGAGCAGTTCTTC	CASSSIVSYNEQFF
-	TRBJ1-4	-	TRBV11-2	TGTGCCAGCAGCTTAAGGGGGGGGCTAGGTGTAACTAATGAAAAACTGTTTTTT	CASSLRGGLGVTNEKLFF
few	TRBJ1-5	-	TRBV4-1	TGCGCCAGCAGCCCCGGCCAAGTTGGGGGGCCCCAGCATTTT	CASSPGQVGGPQHF
-	TRBJ2-7	TRBD1	TRBV6-1	TGTGCCAGCAGTGAAGCCTCGGACAGGTCCTACGAGCAGTACTTC	CASSEASDRSYEQYF
-	TRBJ1-2	TRBD1	TRBV7-9	TGTGCCAGCAGCTTTGAGGGGACAGGGCGATACTATGGCTACACCTTC	CASSFEGTGRYYGYTF
-	TRBJ2-7	-	TRBV5-1	TGCGCCAGCAGCTTGGCCTTTCGATCCGAGCAGTACTTC	CASSLAFRSEQYF
-	TRBJ2-7	TRBD1	TRBV9	TGTGCCAGCAGTGCCAACAGGGGGCGAAGCGAGCAGTACTTC	CASSANRGRSEQYF
-	TRBJ2-7	-	TRBV9	TGTGCCAGCAGCGCCCTGATTGGGCAGGGGATCTACGAGCAGTACTTC	CASSALIGQGIYEQYF
-	TRBJ2-1	-	TRBV7-2	TGTGCCAGCAGCTTAGCGGGGGAGGATGAGCAGTTCTTC	CASSLAGEDEQFF
-	TRBJ1-2	TRBD1	TRBV2	TGTGCCAGCATGGGGGCCAGGGGGGTCTATGGCTACACCTTC	CASMGARGVYGYTF
-	TRBJ2-1	TRBD2	TRBV24-1	TGTGCCACCAGTGATTTGGATTACGGGGGGACCATAAACAATGAGCAGTTCTTC	CATSDLDYGGTINNEQFF
-	TRBJ2-3	-	TRBV29-1	TGCAGCGTTAAGTTGGGAGGCACAGATACGCAGTATTTT	CSVKLGGTDTQYF
-	TRBJ1-4	TRBD1	TRBV11-2	TGTGCCAGCAGCCCCCAGGGGGTATATGAAAAACTGTTTTTT	CASSPQGVYEKLFF
-	TRBJ1-1	-	TRBV7-2	TGTGCCACCGGGAGTGGCAGGGGAGCAAACACTGAAGCTTTCTTT	CATGSGRGANTEAFF
few	TRBJ2-3	-	TRBV5-4	TGTGCCAGCAGCTCGGCCGGGGTTTTCCGGTCAGATACGCAGTATTTT	CASSSAGVFRSDTQYF
-	TRBJ2-3	-	TRBV19	TGTGCCAGTAGACAGGCCGGGGCACTAGCTAGCACAGATACGCAGTATTTT	CASRQAGALASTDTQYF